Listed here are 17 T cell receptor beta chains from one sample, sequenced in a study of shared clonotypes between healthy human individuals. Clones were read by immunoSEQ multiplex PCR, and TCRdb kept only the in-frame ones, dropping some. The data contain nearly 1,000,000 clones, less than 85% of them singletons. Sequencing input: memory CD4+ T cells sorted from blood. The subset is: CD45RA-negative fraction. The receptor source for this set is a man aged 18 to 35 in good health.

The chain employs TRBV7-9 and TRBJ2-1, with D possibly TRBD2 on 7 matching bases. Looked up from germline, CDR1 is SEHNR and CDR2 is FQNEAQ (reference sequence). The length of the CDR3 is 16 residues. V gave up 4 bases and J gave up 4 bases, with 17 bases separating them. CDR3 in DNA: TGTGCCAGCAGCTCCCCCAGGGGCGGGAGTTACAATGAGCAGTTCTTC. As protein: CASSSPRGGSYNEQFF.

V usage is TRBV27 and J usage is TRBJ2-6, with no clear D. V was pared by 0 bases and J by 1 base, with 7 bases between. Per the germline V gene, CDR1 is MNHEY and CDR2 is SMNVEV (reference sequence). This CDR3 has 16 amino acids. The CDR3 region is CASSLSSASGANVLTF. CDR3 in DNA: TGTGCCAGCAGTTTATCGTCGGCTTCTGGGGCCAACGTCCTGACTTTC.

The chain recombines TRBV5-1 with TRBJ2-5; tentatively, D is TRBD1 (6 bases). This CDR3 region has 15 residues. Germline loops: CDR1 SGHRS, CDR2 YFSETQ. V gave up 3 bases and J gave up 5 bases, with 17 bases separating them. CDR3: CASSSATGPQETQYF. In DNA, the CDR3 is TGCGCCAGCAGCTCCGCGACAGGACCGCAGGAGACCCAGTACTTC.

V and J are TRBV6-5 and TRBJ1-2; no clear D. This CDR3 region has 13 residues. V was clipped by 4 bases and J by 8 bases, with 14 bases between them. Per germline, CDR1 MNHEY and CDR2 SVGAGI. CDR3 sequence reads: CASSFSTARGYTF. As DNA, the CDR3 is TGTGCCAGCAGTTTCTCAACGGCGAGAGGCTACACCTTC.

V is TRBV7-2 and J is TRBJ1-2; D is unclear. The CDR3 covers 12 residues. Per germline, CDR1 SGHTA and CDR2 FQGNSA. The V end was cut by 2 bases, the J end by 1 base, with 2 bases between. The CDR3 region has the DNA TGTGCCAGCAGCTTAAGTAACTATGGCTACACCTTC. Residues: CASSLSNYGYTF.

In this sample, this clone turned up a few times. The chain couples TRBV19 to TRBJ1-5; TRBD1 matches at 10 bases. The junction had 7 bases not matched to a gene; V was cut back by 7 bases and J by 4 bases. The CDR3 is 15 residues long. Germline V lookup: CDR1 LNHDA, CDR2 SQIVND (reference sequence). The CDR3 spells CASTPRGQGNQPQHF. CDR3 sequence (DNA): TGTGCCAGTACCCCCAGGGGACAGGGGAATCAGCCCCAGCATTTT.

The chain is built from TRBV6-5 and TRBJ1-2; the D is unclear. V was pared by 6 bases and J by 6 bases, with 14 bases between. The CDR3 extends over 13 amino acids. The germline V gene encodes CDR1 MNHEY and CDR2 SVGAGI. The CDR3 spells CASSSPRGDGYTF. CDR3 in DNA: TGTGCCAGCAGCTCACCCCGGGGAGATGGCTACACCTTC.

The rearrangement links TRBV20-1 to TRBJ2-1; D remains ambiguous. The germline gives CDR1 DFQATT, CDR2 SNEGSKA (reference sequence). This CDR3 is built from 11 residues. Trimming left V 0 bases short and J 10 bases short, with 7 bases between. CDR3 coding DNA: TGCAGTGCTAGAGATCCGAGGGAGCAGTTCTTC. Translating it yields CSARDPREQFF.

This chain uses TRBV11-2 with TRBJ2-3; perhaps TRBD2 as D (6 bases). Germline V CDR1 and CDR2: SGHAT, FQNNGV. The CDR3 has 14 residues. V was trimmed by 2 bases and J by 4 bases, leaving 10 bases between them. This chain's CDR3 is CASSLMGGADTQYF. The CDR3 region has the DNA TGTGCCAGCAGCTTAATGGGGGGAGCAGATACGCAGTATTTT.

The chain joins TRBV30 to TRBJ2-5; D possibly corresponds to TRBD1 (5 bases). V was cut by 3 bases and J by 6 bases, with 17 bases left in between. CDR1 and CDR2 from the germline V gene are GTSNPN and SVGIG (reference sequence). This CDR3 has 14 residues. In DNA, the CDR3 is TGTGCCTGGAGGCCAGGGATAGCTTGGAAGACCCAGTACTTC. Translation: CAWRPGIAWKTQYF.

This chain uses TRBV18 with TRBJ1-1; no reliable D call. Germline loops: CDR1 KGHSH, CDR2 LQKENI. V lost 1 base and J 1 base, leaving 10 bases between the germline ends. The CDR3 is 15 residues long. This chain's CDR3 is CASSPRNNKNTEAFF. The CDR3 bases are TGTGCCAGCTCACCACGTAACAACAAGAACACTGAAGCTTTCTTT.

J is TRBJ2-3 and V is TRBV5-4; TRBD2 matches at 7 bases. Germline V gives CDR1 SGHNT, CDR2 YYREEE (reference sequence). The CDR3 consists of 15 residues. J was trimmed by 0 bases and V by 2 bases; bases with no gene match: 3. CDR3 nucleotide sequence: TGTGCCAGCAGCTTAGGTAGCGGGAGCACAGATACGCAGTATTTT. Amino acids: CASSLGSGSTDTQYF.

This clone was found a few times. The chain employs TRBV19 and TRBJ1-6; 9 bases match TRBD1. The CDR3 consists of 14 residues. V dropped 6 bases and J dropped 8; count of bases not matched to a gene: 5. Germline-derived CDR1 and CDR2 are LNHDA and SQIVND (reference sequence). The CDR3 sequence: CASRSGTGHSPLHF. CDR3 bases: TGTGCCAGTAGATCCGGGACAGGGCATTCACCCCTCCACTTT.

The chain has TRBV15 and TRBJ2-3; TRBD1 agrees at 9 bases. The CDR3 has 15 amino acids. Germline lookup yields CDR1 LNHNV and CDR2 YYDKDF (reference sequence). Germline trimming cut 7 bases from V and 1 base from J; bases unmatched to any gene: 6. The CDR3 protein is CATKGDRAGTDTQYF. In nucleotides, the CDR3 is TGTGCCACCAAGGGGGACAGGGCGGGCACAGATACGCAGTATTTT.

This clone came up many times. The J gene is TRBJ1-2, the V gene TRBV19; D remains unclear. The germline V and J ends were trimmed by 6 bases and 6 bases, with 17 bases remaining between them. This CDR3 has 14 residues. In germline, CDR1 is LNHDA, CDR2 SQIVND (reference sequence). CDR3 protein: CASSLSGVADGYTF. DNA of the CDR3: TGTGCCAGTAGCCTCTCCGGGGTGGCGGATGGCTACACCTTC. The full variable domain, in which reference TRBV19 and TRBJ1-2 provide the parts outside the CDR3, is DGGITQSPKYLFRKEGQNVTLSCEQNLNHDAMYWYRQDPGQGLRLIYYSQIVNDFQKGDIAEGYSVSREKKESFPLTVTSAQKNPTAFYLCASSLSGVADGYTFGSGTRLTVV.

This clone was observed a handful of times. Within the sample, other DNA sequences also encode this same CDR3. The CDR3 is CASSQETENEKLFF. The CDR3 coding sequence is TGCGCCAGCAGCCAAGAGACAGAGAATGAAAAACTGTTTTTT. The chain joins TRBV4-3 to TRBJ1-4; weak D call: TRBD1 (5 bases). V was pared by 0 bases and J by 5 bases, with 7 bases between. The length of the CDR3 is 14 residues. The germline gives CDR1 LGHNA, CDR2 YSLEER.

The rearrangement joins TRBV5-6 to TRBJ1-3; D not certain. From germline, CDR1 is SGHDT and CDR2 YYEEEE. Trimming left V 6 bases short and J 0 bases short, with 10 bases between. The CDR3 covers 14 residues. DNA for the CDR3: TGTGCCAGCAACACCATAAGCTCTGGAAACACCATATATTTT. It is translated as CASNTISSGNTIYF.